This entry features one TCR beta chain sequence. In the authors' methods: Nucleated cell number was recorded as an estimate derived from reference gene primer amplification. Sequencing used immunoSEQ multiplex PCR; TCRdb keeps in-frame clones, though not all of them. Clone size and V and J calls were adopted from that table, with D and trimming inferred from the DNA. The sample includes some 170,000 clones, roughly 88% of them seen just once. Germline V CDR1 and CDR2: MDHEN, SYDVKM. CDR3 length: 12 residues. V was shortened by 7 bases and J by 8 bases, with 14 bases between the two germline ends. This specimen belongs to a study of blood T cell repertoires in COVID-19. Study details: Sources were T cells, B-cell-depleted T cells, or PBMCs; the material itself was cDNA or gDNA.

The rearrangement uses TRBV28 and TRBJ1-1; TRBD1 might be the D (6 bases). What was sequenced was PBMCs or T cells enriched from blood (not recorded which). This TCR derives from a man in his fifties who had recovered from COVID-19. This CDR3 reads CASTTGQLEAFF. Written as DNA, the CDR3 is TGTGCCAGCACCACCGGACAGTTAGAAGCTTTCTTT.